Shown below are 20 T cell receptor beta chains from a single sample sequenced in a study of immune characterization of retroperitoneal liposarcoma. One entry per CDR3 protein, called by TCRdb with MiXCR from the PCR reads. The table shows 7,000 or so distinct CDR3 sequences, with about 31% occurring only once. The sample taken for sequencing was tumor tissue. The receptors were sampled from a female donor with retroperitoneal liposarcoma.

This clonotype was seen a few times. The V call is TRBV6-6, the J call TRBJ1-1; D unresolved. Trimming took off 7 bases at V and 0 bases at J, with 3 bases between the two ends. Germline V CDR1 and CDR2: MNHNY, SVGAGI (reference sequence). There are 11 residues in the CDR3. The CDR3 region is CASNMNTEAFF. CDR3 DNA: TGTGCCAGCAATATGAACACTGAAGCTTTCTTT.

This clonotype was detected a few times. The chain joins TRBV6-1 to TRBJ2-5, with D perhaps assigned TRBD1 or TRBD2 (6 bases each). The CDR3 extends over 17 amino acids. Trimming took off 3 bases at V and 9 bases at J, with 26 bases between the two ends. Germline V gives CDR1 MNHNS, CDR2 SASEGT. The CDR3 DNA sequence: TGTGCCAGCAGTGATAATTTGGGGGGCGCGGACCCGAAGGCCCAGTACTTC. This gives the protein CASSDNLGGADPKAQYF.

This clonotype showed up many times. This rearrangement joins TRBV6-1 to TRBJ2-1; possibly TRBD2 for D (7 bases). The CDR3 spans 14 residues. V gave up 5 bases and J gave up 10 bases, with 18 bases separating them. CDR1 is MNHNS, CDR2 SASEGT, per germline. The CDR3 nucleotides read TGTGCCAGCAGTCTCGGGGGCGGGGGACACGAGCAGTTCTTC. Translated, it gives CASSLGGGGHEQFF.

This clonotype turned up a few times. The J gene is TRBJ2-3, the V gene TRBV6-1; 12 positions match TRBD2. CDR3 size: 15 residues. J lost 9 bases, V lost 5 bases, and 9 bases had no gene match. Germline lookup yields CDR1 MNHNS and CDR2 SASEGT. Here the CDR3 DNA reads TGTGCCAGCAGTCCTAGACTAGCGGGAGTTGAGACGCAGTATTTT. Translation gives CASSPRLAGVETQYF.

The gene calls are TRBV6-1 and TRBJ2-1; 11 bases are a match to TRBD2. After removal of 8 bases from V and 5 bases from J, the junction contained 11 bases not matched to a gene. Per germline, CDR1 MNHNS and CDR2 SASEGT. The CDR3 sequence is 16 residues long. The CDR3 nucleotides are TGTGCCAGCGCCAAACCGGGACTAGCGGTAAACAATGAGCAGTTCTTC. The encoded protein is CASAKPGLAVNNEQFF.

As to this clonotype: A much larger clone is a single base away; this may be a read error. The rearrangement uses TRBV10-2 and TRBJ2-1; weak D call: TRBD2 (5 bases). The germline CDR1 and CDR2 sequences are WSHSY and SAAADI. This CDR3 contains 20 residues. V dropped 6 bases and J dropped 10 bases, with 37 bases sitting between them. The CDR3 DNA follows: TGCGCCAGCAGGGAGCCTAACGGACTGGCCGATACTGGGCTCATGGGCGAGCAGTTCTTC. Its protein product is CASREPNGLADTGLMGEQFF.

The rearrangement joins TRBV27 to TRBJ2-3; TRBD1 agrees at 8 bases. CDR3 length equals 17 residues. Germline-derived CDR1 and CDR2 are MNHEY and SMNVEV (reference sequence). After removal of 6 bases from V and 5 bases from J, the junction contained 16 bases not matched to a gene. For the CDR3, the DNA is TGTGCCAGCAGCCCTGTATGGGGCAGGGGGCTAGGAGATACGCAGTATTTT. Encoded protein: CASSPVWGRGLGDTQYF.

Relative to its sample, this clonotype is medium-sized (0.01 to 0.1%). The rearrangement links TRBV27 to TRBJ2-2, with D possibly being TRBD1 or TRBD2 (6 bases each). Between the trimmed V and J ends, which lost 3 bases and 10 bases, there was a span of 9 bases. The V gene's germline CDR1 is MNHEY and CDR2 SMNVEV (reference sequence). The length of the CDR3 is 12 residues. The CDR3 sequence: CASSFGGAELFF. In DNA form, the CDR3 reads TGTGCCAGCAGTTTCGGGGGCGCGGAGCTGTTTTTT.

The chain has TRBV6-6 and TRBJ1-1, with 7 bases aligning to TRBD1. V shed 1 base and J 1 base; nucleotides not matched to a gene: 0. Germline CDR1 and CDR2: MNHNY and SVGAGI (reference sequence). The CDR3 has 14 residues. The CDR3 sequence: CASSYWDRNTEAFF. CDR3 nucleotide sequence: TGTGCCAGCAGTTACTGGGACAGGAACACTGAAGCTTTCTTT.

The chain uses TRBV9 and TRBJ2-3, with D tentatively TRBD1 (5 bases). Germline CDR1 and CDR2: SGDLS and YYNGEE. The CDR3 totals 15 residues. V shed 4 bases and J shed 2 bases, with 14 bases lying between them. The CDR3 nucleotides are TGTGCCAGCAGCTCCGTACAGGAGAACACAGATACGCAGTATTTT. Translated, it gives CASSSVQENTDTQYF.

A word on this clonotype: It may be a read error: a sequence one base away is much more abundant. V and J are TRBV5-3 and TRBJ2-5; TRBD2 matches at 10 bases. TRBV5-3 is an ORF for which the function is uncertain. This CDR3 region has 16 residues. The ends lost 8 bases at V and 11 bases at J; junction bases unmatched: 21. The CDR3: CASKGASGSSYNEQYF. DNA of the CDR3: TGTGCCAGCAAGGGTGCTAGCGGGAGCTCCTACAATGAGCAGTACTTC.

This clonotype was seen at least ten times. CDR3 DNA: TGTGCCAGCAGCCCTGACTACACTAGCACAGATACGCAGTATTTT. Translated, it gives CASSPDYTSTDTQYF. V is TRBV7-2 and J is TRBJ2-3; a possible D gene is TRBD2 (5 bases). The germline V and J ends were trimmed by 5 bases and 0 bases, with 12 bases remaining between them. There are 15 residues in the CDR3. Germline CDR1 SGHTA, CDR2 FQGNSA.

Only a few counts were recorded for this clonotype. The chain's CDR3 is CASSLDFGGIQYF. CDR3 DNA sequence: TGCGCCAGCAGCTTGGATTTTGGGGGCATTCAGTACTTC. The chain employs TRBV5-1 and TRBJ2-4, with D perhaps assigned TRBD1 or TRBD2 (5 bases each). V was cut by 0 bases and J by 9 bases, with 10 bases left in between. This CDR3 has 13 residues. Germline V lookup: CDR1 SGHRS, CDR2 YFSETQ.

The chain recombines TRBV7-6 with TRBJ2-1; D is uncertain. The CDR3 is 13 residues long. The germline CDR1 and CDR2 sequences are SGHVS and FNYEAQ. Trimming shortened V by 0 bases and J by 6 bases, and 6 bases separated the two germline ends. CDR3 sequence: CASSLAYFNEQFF. The CDR3 DNA sequence: TGTGCCAGCAGCTTAGCGTACTTCAATGAGCAGTTCTTC.

The rearrangement links TRBV3-1 to TRBJ2-7; TRBD1 aligns across 8 bases. V trimming: 3 bases; J trimming: 5 bases; junction bases outside the gene matches: 6. The CDR3 runs to 14 residues. CDR1 is LGHDT and CDR2 is YNNKEL in the germline V gene (reference sequence). The CDR3 DNA is TGTGCCAGCAGCCACCTGGACAGGGCCCACGAGCAGTACTTC. Its protein product is CASSHLDRAHEQYF.

Within the sample, this clonotype is medium-sized. This chain connects TRBV6-1 to TRBJ1-2; D call uncertain. The CDR3 totals 14 residues. Trimming removed 0 bases from V and 8 bases from J, with 13 bases in between. Germline CDR1 and CDR2: MNHNS and SASEGT. The CDR3 here is CASSEAVGKGGYTF. In nucleotides, the CDR3 is TGTGCCAGCAGTGAAGCAGTGGGTAAAGGAGGCTACACCTTC.

V and J are TRBV11-3 and TRBJ2-1, with D possibly being TRBD2 (5 bases). CDR3 length equals 16 residues. CDR1 SGHNT and CDR2 YENEEA come from the germline V gene. The germline V and J ends were trimmed by 5 bases and 8 bases, with 22 bases remaining between them. CDR3 bases: TGTGCCAGCAGCCCGACTGTAGGGCTAGCCTATGATGAGCAGTTCTTC. Translated: CASSPTVGLAYDEQFF.

This clonotype has only a few counts. V usage is TRBV7-8 and J usage is TRBJ2-1; 9 bases agree with TRBD2. CDR1 SGHVS and CDR2 FQNEAQ come from the germline V gene. V shed 3 bases, J shed 7 bases, and the junction held 10 bases outside the gene matches. This CDR3 has 16 residues. The CDR3 sequence is CASSFPNSGSGNEQFF. The CDR3 DNA follows: TGTGCCAGCAGCTTTCCCAATAGCGGGAGTGGTAATGAGCAGTTCTTC.

This clonotype was seen more than once but under ten times. The chain is built from TRBV5-1 and TRBJ2-1, with 13 bases that match TRBD2. The ends lost 4 bases at V and 2 bases at J; junction bases unmatched: 15. The CDR3 spans 20 residues. Germline CDR1 reads SGHRS; CDR2 reads YFSETQ. In DNA form, the CDR3 reads TGCGCCAGCAGCGCGGGGACTAGCGGGACGGGCCCCAGCCCCTACAATGAGCAGTTCTTC. As protein: CASSAGTSGTGPSPYNEQFF.

The sample holds many counts of this clonotype. This rearrangement joins TRBV12-3 or TRBV12-4 to TRBJ2-3; 10 nucleotides line up with TRBD2. The ends lost 10 bases at V and 4 bases at J; junction bases unmatched: 8. The CDR3 runs to 14 residues. The CDR3 nucleotides are TGTGCCACAAGCCGAGCGGGAGGGCCAGATACGCAGTATTTT. Protein sequence: CATSRAGGPDTQYF.